What follows are 28 T cell receptor beta chains derived from one specimen sequenced in a study of T cell responses to AZD1222 COVID-19 vaccine. Method: immunoSEQ multiplex PCR; TCRdb's copy keeps in-frame clones and lacks some. The sample yields around 100,000 clones, 91% seen once. The sample here was peripheral blood, taken on day 0 of AZD1222 vaccination. The receptors shown here come from an adult in good health.

This clone has only one observation. The chain recombines TRBV24-1 with TRBJ1-4, with TRBD1 as a possible D gene (6 bases). The CDR3 is 15 residues long. V lost 3 bases to trimming and J lost 3 bases, with 10 bases between them. The V gene's germline CDR1 is KGHDR and CDR2 SFDVKD. CDR3 sequence: CATSDGGASNEKLFF. CDR3 DNA sequence: TGTGCCACCAGTGATGGGGGGGCGTCTAATGAAAAACTGTTTTTT.

The V gene is TRBV30, the J gene TRBJ2-7; TRBD1 agrees at 8 bases. In germline, CDR1 is GTSNPN, CDR2 SVGIG (reference sequence). CDR3 length equals 13 residues. J gave up 4 bases and V 5 bases, and 7 bases lay outside the gene matches. CDR3: CAWATGGGYEQYF. The CDR3 DNA reads TGTGCCTGGGCTACAGGGGGTGGGTACGAGCAGTACTTC.

This chain joins TRBV9 and TRBJ2-7; D is unresolved. The length of the CDR3 is 13 residues. V lost 0 bases, J lost 0 bases, and 4 bases lay in between. Germline loops: CDR1 SGDLS, CDR2 YYNGEE. CDR3 protein: CASSVGPSYEQYF. For the CDR3, the DNA is TGTGCCAGCAGCGTAGGCCCCTCCTACGAGCAGTACTTC.

This clone was detected once. This chain joins TRBV23-1 and TRBJ2-7, with D perhaps being TRBD1 or TRBD2 (5 bases each). TRBV23-1 has ORF status, its function being uncertain. The CDR3 is 16 amino acids. Trimming removed 7 bases from V and 0 bases from J, with 19 bases in between. CDR3 loop: CASIYEYRDGSYEQYF. CDR3 DNA sequence: TGCGCCAGCATCTACGAATACCGGGACGGCTCCTACGAGCAGTACTTC.

This chain joins TRBV18 and TRBJ1-2; 7 nucleotides line up with TRBD1. The trim removed 2 bases at V and 8 bases at J, leaving 8 bases unmatched. Germline V gives CDR1 KGHSH, CDR2 LQKENI. CDR3 length: 14 amino acids. CDR3 sequence (DNA): TGTGCCAGCTCACCAGTGGATCAGGGGGAGGGCTACACCTTC. Amino acids: CASSPVDQGEGYTF.

V is TRBV10-3 and J is TRBJ1-3; TRBD1 agrees at 8 bases. The CDR3 has 14 residues. The germline gives CDR1 ENHRY, CDR2 SYGVKD. With 10 bases clipped from V and 4 bases from J, the junction kept 9 bases outside the gene matches. Written as DNA, the CDR3 is TGTGCCACCTACCCGACAGGGGCCGGAAACACCATATATTTT. Amino acids: CATYPTGAGNTIYF.

This chain links TRBV28 with TRBJ1-2, with D perhaps matching TRBD1 (5 bases). V was clipped by 5 bases and J by 5 bases, with 12 bases between them. CDR1 is MDHEN, CDR2 SYDVKM, per germline. This CDR3 is built from 13 residues. CDR3 in amino acids: CASSTRQLYGYTF. CDR3 nucleotides: TGTGCCAGCAGTACTCGACAGTTATATGGCTACACCTTC.

V usage is TRBV7-9 and J usage is TRBJ1-2; D is perhaps TRBD1 (5 bases). This CDR3 contains 14 residues. V was trimmed by 5 bases and J by 3 bases, leaving 13 bases between them. Germline loops: CDR1 SEHNR, CDR2 FQNEAQ (reference sequence). In DNA form, the CDR3 reads TGTGCCAGCAGCGCCGGGACTTCTCACTATGGCTACACCTTC. This gives the protein CASSAGTSHYGYTF.

The rearrangement uses TRBV7-8 and TRBJ2-5, with 7 bases matching TRBD1. The CDR3 loop spans 17 amino acids. With V trimmed by 7 bases and J by 4 bases, 18 bases remained unmatched. Per the germline V gene, CDR1 is SGHVS and CDR2 is FQNEAQ. The CDR3 DNA is TGTGCCAGCAACTTTGGGGGATCAGGGGGAGCCCTAGAGACCCAGTACTTC. Amino acid sequence: CASNFGGSGGALETQYF. The full variable domain, in which reference TRBV7-8 and TRBJ2-5 provide the parts outside the CDR3, is GAGVSQSPRYKVAKRGQDVALRCDPISGHVSLFWYQQALGQGPEFLTYFQNEAQLDKSGLPSDRFFAERPEGSVSTLKIQRTQQEDSAVYLCASNFGGSGGALETQYFGPGTRLLVL.

The rearrangement uses TRBV12-3 or TRBV12-4 and TRBJ2-7; tentatively, D is TRBD1 (6 bases). There are 12 residues in the CDR3. V lost 6 bases and J lost 3, with 9 bases in between. CDR3 DNA sequence: TGTGCCAGCAGACAGGGAATCTACGAGCAGTACTTC. It codes for CASRQGIYEQYF.

V usage is TRBV4-1 and J usage is TRBJ2-3, with 8 bases matching TRBD2. The CDR3 totals 17 residues. Trimming removed 0 bases from V and 1 base from J; junction bases left unmatched: 6. CDR1 is MGHRA, CDR2 YSYEKL, per germline. The CDR3 spells CASSQDELAVGTDTQYF. The CDR3 bases are TGCGCCAGCAGCCAAGATGAACTAGCGGTAGGCACAGATACGCAGTATTTT.

For the CDR3, the DNA is TGTGCCAGCAGTCAAGGGTATACCACTGAAGCTTTCTTT. It specifies CASSQGYTTEAFF. This chain links TRBV2 with TRBJ1-1; D not resolved. V lost 5 bases and J lost 4, with 11 bases in between. The CDR3 loop spans 13 amino acids. CDR1 and CDR2 from the germline V gene are SNHLY and FYNNEI.

The gene calls are TRBV5-1 and TRBJ1-2, with TRBD1 matching over 12 bases. Germline CDR1 is SGHRS and CDR2 is YFSETQ. V was pared by 4 bases and J by 4 bases, with 5 bases of the junction left unmatched. The CDR3 totals 15 residues. CDR3 loop: CASSSGTGGAYGYTF. CDR3 sequence (DNA): TGCGCCAGCAGCAGTGGGACAGGGGGCGCCTATGGCTACACCTTC. Full variable domain (remainder filled in from reference TRBV5-1 and TRBJ1-2): KAGVTQTPRYLIKTRGQQVTLSCSPISGHRSVSWYQQTPGQGLQFLFEYFSETQRNKGNFPGRFSGRQFSNSRSEMNVSTLELGDSALYLCASSSGTGGAYGYTFGSGTRLTVV.

This rearrangement joins TRBV7-2 to TRBJ2-1, with D possibly matching TRBD2 (6 bases). Germline V gene data show CDR1 as SGHTA and CDR2 as FQGNSA. The CDR3 contains 14 residues. V lost 5 bases, J lost 12 bases, and 20 bases lay in between. This chain's CDR3 is CASSLPGAMGGQFF. The DNA for the CDR3 is TGTGCCAGCAGCCTTCCTGGGGCTATGGGAGGGCAGTTCTTC.

This clone appeared once. The rearrangement uses TRBV7-8 and TRBJ1-2; a possible D gene is TRBD1 (5 bases). The length of the CDR3 is 15 residues. Germline V gene data show CDR1 as SGHVS and CDR2 as FQNEAQ. V lost 1 base and J lost 5, with 14 bases in between. In DNA form, the CDR3 reads TGTGCCAGCAGCTTAGGAGCAGGGCCGCAATATGGCTACACCTTC. It codes for CASSLGAGPQYGYTF.

The chain links TRBV5-5 to TRBJ2-6; the match to TRBD1 covers 12 bases. V gave up 3 bases and J gave up 3 bases; unmatched junction bases: 4. The germline V gene has CDR1 SGHKS and CDR2 YYEKEE (reference sequence). The CDR3 has 17 residues. The CDR3 protein is CASSSGQGASGANVLTF. CDR3 nucleotide sequence: TGTGCCAGCAGCTCGGGACAGGGGGCGAGTGGGGCCAACGTCCTGACTTTC.

The chain uses TRBV28 and TRBJ2-5; the D gene is possibly TRBD1 (5 bases). The V end lost 3 bases, the J end lost 3 bases, and 20 bases lay between the germline ends. Germline V gives CDR1 MDHEN, CDR2 SYDVKM. The CDR3 contains 17 residues. This CDR3 is CASSLGRSAPQEETQYF. The CDR3 region has the DNA TGTGCCAGCAGTTTGGGGCGGAGCGCGCCTCAGGAAGAGACCCAGTACTTC.

CDR3 nucleotides: TGTGCCATCAGTGAGCCCTACAATGAGCAGTTCTTC. Protein sequence: CAISEPYNEQFF. V and J are TRBV10-3 and TRBJ2-1; D call uncertain. Trimming shortened V by 2 bases and J by 2 bases, and 1 base separated the two germline ends. Germline CDR1 is ENHRY and CDR2 is SYGVKD. This CDR3 is built from 12 residues.

This clone was counted a few times. The CDR3 is CASSIAGAAGTRVLYEQYF. CDR3 DNA: TGTGCCAGTAGTATAGCCGGGGCTGCCGGGACTAGAGTCCTCTACGAGCAGTACTTC. The chain is built from TRBV19 and TRBJ2-7; 8 bases match TRBD2. This CDR3 contains 19 residues. Germline loops: CDR1 LNHDA, CDR2 SQIVND (reference sequence). V shed 1 base and J 3 bases; nucleotides not matched to a gene: 17.

V and J are TRBV5-1 and TRBJ2-5; D not resolved. Germline-derived CDR1 and CDR2 are SGHRS and YFSETQ. The CDR3 has 14 residues. Trimming removed 2 bases at V and 1 base at J, with 9 bases between. CDR3 sequence: CASSLGSIQETQYF. The CDR3 DNA reads TGCGCCAGCAGCTTAGGAAGTATCCAAGAGACCCAGTACTTC.

This sequence joins TRBV7-2 and TRBJ1-2; TRBD1 matches at 7 bases. J was trimmed by 3 bases and V by 4 bases; bases with no gene match: 5. Germline V CDR1 and CDR2: SGHTA, FQGNSA. This CDR3 contains 14 residues. The CDR3 bases are TGTGCCAGCAGCTACCGACAGGGAGACTATGGCTACACCTTC. This sequence encodes CASSYRQGDYGYTF.

This clone has just one count. The chain couples TRBV2 to TRBJ1-1; 11 nucleotides agree with TRBD1. Germline V lookup: CDR1 SNHLY, CDR2 FYNNEI. The CDR3 is 14 amino acids. V was clipped by 6 bases and J by 4 bases; unmatched bases: 4. The CDR3 loop reads CASRAGTGGTEAFF. For the CDR3, the DNA is TGTGCCAGCAGGGCCGGGACAGGGGGCACTGAAGCTTTCTTT.

The chain carries TRBV5-1 and TRBJ1-2; D is unresolved. V was pared by 0 bases and J by 8 bases, with 14 bases between. This CDR3 spans 14 amino acids. Germline CDR1 and CDR2: SGHRS and YFSETQ. CDR3 amino acids: CASSLAYGLSGYTF. The CDR3 DNA is TGCGCCAGCAGCTTGGCCTACGGCCTTTCGGGCTACACCTTC.

This clone has only a few counts. The chain couples TRBV19 to TRBJ1-5, with a tentative D call TRBD1 (5 bases). The CDR3 has 15 residues. CDR1 LNHDA and CDR2 SQIVND come from the germline V gene (reference sequence). V shed 7 bases and J shed 6 bases, with 19 bases lying between them. CDR3 coding DNA: TGTGCCAGTACCGACGGGGGAAATAAACGTCAGCCCCAGCATTTT. Encoded protein: CASTDGGNKRQPQHF. Based on the CDR3 plus reference TRBV19 and TRBJ1-5, the full variable domain is DGGITQSPKYLFRKEGQNVTLSCEQNLNHDAMYWYRQDPGQGLRLIYYSQIVNDFQKGDIAEGYSVSREKKESFPLTVTSAQKNPTAFYLCASTDGGNKRQPQHFGDGTRLSIL.

The rearrangement joins TRBV7-6 to TRBJ2-1, with a weak D call TRBD2 (6 bases). Germline V gene lookup returns CDR1 SGHVS and CDR2 FNYEAQ. The CDR3 has 16 amino acids. Trimming left V 5 bases short and J 4 bases short, with 18 bases between. The CDR3 DNA reads TGTGCCAGCAGCCCGGGACTTCCCTCGGCATACAATGAGCAGTTCTTC. As protein: CASSPGLPSAYNEQFF.

This chain links TRBV18 with TRBJ1-4; tentatively, D is TRBD1 (5 bases). Germline CDR1 and CDR2: KGHSH and LQKENI. The ends were cut back, 5 bases at V and 8 bases at J, with 21 bases in the middle. This CDR3 has 16 amino acids. The CDR3 sequence is CASSGTNHPSGEKLFF. The CDR3 DNA is TGTGCCAGCTCAGGGACCAATCATCCCTCGGGGGAAAAACTGTTTTTT.

The chain joins TRBV20-1 to TRBJ1-1; tentatively, D is TRBD1 (6 bases). CDR3 length: 13 amino acids. V was clipped by 6 bases and J by 5 bases, with 16 bases between them. Germline CDR1 reads DFQATT; CDR2 reads SNEGSKA (reference sequence). The CDR3 DNA reads TGCAGTGCGAGTCGGACAGAACGAACTGAAGCTTTCTTT. Its translation: CSASRTERTEAFF.

The genes are TRBV6-1 and TRBJ2-1, with 7 nucleotides matching TRBD2. The CDR3 totals 19 residues. Germline-derived CDR1 and CDR2 are MNHNS and SASEGT. V was clipped by 3 bases and J by 4 bases; unmatched bases: 18. The CDR3 coding sequence is TGTGCCAGCAGTGATAGTTCCGGGGACGGGCTAGCGGTTTACAATGAGCAGTTCTTC. Protein sequence: CASSDSSGDGLAVYNEQFF.